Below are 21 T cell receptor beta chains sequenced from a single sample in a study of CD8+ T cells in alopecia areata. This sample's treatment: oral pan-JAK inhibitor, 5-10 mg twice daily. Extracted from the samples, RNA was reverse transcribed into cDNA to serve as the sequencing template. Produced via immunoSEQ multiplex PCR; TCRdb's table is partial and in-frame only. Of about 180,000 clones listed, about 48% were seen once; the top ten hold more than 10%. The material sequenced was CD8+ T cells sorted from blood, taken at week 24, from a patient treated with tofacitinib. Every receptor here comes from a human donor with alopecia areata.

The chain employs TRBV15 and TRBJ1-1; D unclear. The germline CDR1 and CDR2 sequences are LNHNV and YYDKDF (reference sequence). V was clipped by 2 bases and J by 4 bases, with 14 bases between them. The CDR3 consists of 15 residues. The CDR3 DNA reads TGTGCCACCAGCAGATCGAGGCCTTCGGGCACTGAAGCTTTCTTT. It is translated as CATSRSRPSGTEAFF. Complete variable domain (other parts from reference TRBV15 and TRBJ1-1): DAMVIQNPRYQVTQFGKPVTLSCSQTLNHNVMYWYQQKSSQAPKLLFHYYDKDFNNEADTPDNFQSRRPNTSFCFLDIRSPGLGDTAMYLCATSRSRPSGTEAFFGQGTRLTVV.

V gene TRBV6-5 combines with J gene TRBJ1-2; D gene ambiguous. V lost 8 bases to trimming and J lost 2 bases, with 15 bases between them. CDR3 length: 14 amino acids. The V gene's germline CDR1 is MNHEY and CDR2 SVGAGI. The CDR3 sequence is CASCLRVGNYGYTF. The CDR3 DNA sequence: TGTGCCAGCTGCCTCCGGGTGGGAAACTATGGCTACACCTTC.

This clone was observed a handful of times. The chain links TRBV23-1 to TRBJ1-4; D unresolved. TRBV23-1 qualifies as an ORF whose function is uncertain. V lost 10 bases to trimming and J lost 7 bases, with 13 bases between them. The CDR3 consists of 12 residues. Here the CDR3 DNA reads TGCGCCATTAACCAGCCGCGTGAAAAACTGTTTTTT. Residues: CAINQPREKLFF.

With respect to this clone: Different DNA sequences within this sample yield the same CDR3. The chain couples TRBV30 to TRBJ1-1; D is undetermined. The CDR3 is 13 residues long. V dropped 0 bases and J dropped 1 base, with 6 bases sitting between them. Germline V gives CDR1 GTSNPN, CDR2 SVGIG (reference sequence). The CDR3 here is CAWSVAGNTEAFF. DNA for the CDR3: TGTGCCTGGAGTGTAGCCGGGAACACTGAAGCTTTCTTT.

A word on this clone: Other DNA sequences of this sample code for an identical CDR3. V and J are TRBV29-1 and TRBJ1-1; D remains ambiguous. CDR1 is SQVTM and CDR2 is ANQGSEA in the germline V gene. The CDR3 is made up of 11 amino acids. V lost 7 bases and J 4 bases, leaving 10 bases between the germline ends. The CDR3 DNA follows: TGCAGCGGGCGGGTCGGCACTGAAGCTTTCTTT. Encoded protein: CSGRVGTEAFF.

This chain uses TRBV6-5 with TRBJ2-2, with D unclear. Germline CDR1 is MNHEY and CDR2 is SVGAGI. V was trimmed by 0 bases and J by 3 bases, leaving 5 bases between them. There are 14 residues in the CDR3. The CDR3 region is CASSYSGYTGELFF. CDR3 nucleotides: TGTGCCAGCAGTTACTCGGGATACACCGGGGAGCTGTTTTTT.

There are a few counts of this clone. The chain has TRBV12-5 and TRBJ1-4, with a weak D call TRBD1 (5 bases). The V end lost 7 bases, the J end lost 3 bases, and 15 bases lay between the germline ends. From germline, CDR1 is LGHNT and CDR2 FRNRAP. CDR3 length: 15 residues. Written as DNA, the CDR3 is TGTGCTAGTGCTACCGGGCGGGGGGCTAATGAAAAACTGTTTTTT. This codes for CASATGRGANEKLFF. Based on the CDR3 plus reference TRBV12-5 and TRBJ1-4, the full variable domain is DARVTQTPRHKVTEMGQEVTMRCQPILGHNTVFWYRQTMMQGLELLAYFRNRAPLDDSGMPKDRFSAEMPDATLATLKIQPSEPRDSAVYFCASATGRGANEKLFFGSGTQLSVL.

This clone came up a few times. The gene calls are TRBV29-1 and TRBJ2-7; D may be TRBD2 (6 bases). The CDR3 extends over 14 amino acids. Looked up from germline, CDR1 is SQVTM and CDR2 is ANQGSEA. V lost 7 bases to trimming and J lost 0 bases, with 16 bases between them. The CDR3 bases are TGCAGCGCATATCTCGGGGGTCCCTCCTACGAGCAGTACTTC. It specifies CSAYLGGPSYEQYF.

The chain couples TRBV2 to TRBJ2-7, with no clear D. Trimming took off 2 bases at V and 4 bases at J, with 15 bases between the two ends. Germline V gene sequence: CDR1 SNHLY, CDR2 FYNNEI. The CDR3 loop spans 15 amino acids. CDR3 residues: CASSEFSARPYEQYF. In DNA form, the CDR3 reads TGTGCCAGCAGTGAATTTTCTGCCAGACCTTACGAGCAGTACTTC.

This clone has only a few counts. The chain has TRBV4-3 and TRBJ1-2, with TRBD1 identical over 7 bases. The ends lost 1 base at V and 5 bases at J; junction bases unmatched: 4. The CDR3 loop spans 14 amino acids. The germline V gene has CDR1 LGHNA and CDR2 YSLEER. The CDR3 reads CASSQGGTAYGYTF. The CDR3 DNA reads TGCGCCAGCAGCCAAGGTGGGACAGCTTATGGCTACACCTTC.

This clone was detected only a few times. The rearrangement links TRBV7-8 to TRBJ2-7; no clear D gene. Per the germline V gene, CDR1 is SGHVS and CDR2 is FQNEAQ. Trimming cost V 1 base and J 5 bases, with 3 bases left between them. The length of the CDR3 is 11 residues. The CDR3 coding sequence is TGTGCCAGCAGCTTAGATGACGAGCAGTACTTC. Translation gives CASSLDDEQYF.

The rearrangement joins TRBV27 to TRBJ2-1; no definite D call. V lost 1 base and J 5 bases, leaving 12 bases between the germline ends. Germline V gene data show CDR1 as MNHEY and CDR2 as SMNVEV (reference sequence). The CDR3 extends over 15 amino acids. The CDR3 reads CASSLFQIPNNEQFF. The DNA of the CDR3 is TGTGCCAGCAGTTTATTCCAAATCCCTAACAATGAGCAGTTCTTC.

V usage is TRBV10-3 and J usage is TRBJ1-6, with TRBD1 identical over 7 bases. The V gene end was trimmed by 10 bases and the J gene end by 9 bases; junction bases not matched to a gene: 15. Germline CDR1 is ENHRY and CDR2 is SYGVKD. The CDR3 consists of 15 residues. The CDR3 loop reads CATRGQDGSGSPLHF. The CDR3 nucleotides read TGTGCCACCAGAGGACAGGATGGGTCGGGTTCACCCCTCCACTTT.

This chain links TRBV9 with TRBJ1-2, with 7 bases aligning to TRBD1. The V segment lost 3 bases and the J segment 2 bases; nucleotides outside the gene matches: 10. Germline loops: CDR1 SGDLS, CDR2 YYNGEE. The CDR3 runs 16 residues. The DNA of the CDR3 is TGTGCCAGCAGCGCCTCACGTAGGGGGCGGAACTATGGCTACACCTTC. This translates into CASSASRRGRNYGYTF.

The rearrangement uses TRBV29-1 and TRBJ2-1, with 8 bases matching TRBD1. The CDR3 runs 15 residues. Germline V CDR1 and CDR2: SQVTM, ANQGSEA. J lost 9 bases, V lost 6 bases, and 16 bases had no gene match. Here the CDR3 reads CSVHIRDRRLGEQFF. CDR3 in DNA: TGCAGCGTGCACATCCGGGACAGGAGGCTGGGTGAGCAGTTCTTC.

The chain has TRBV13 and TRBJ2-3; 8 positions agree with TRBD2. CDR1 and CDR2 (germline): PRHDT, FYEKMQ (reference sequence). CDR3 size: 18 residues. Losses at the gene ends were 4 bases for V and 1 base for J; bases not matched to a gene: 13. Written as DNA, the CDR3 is TGTGCCAGCAGCTCCCGGGGGCGGGAGGATCCGGGCACAGATACGCAGTATTTT. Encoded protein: CASSSRGREDPGTDTQYF.

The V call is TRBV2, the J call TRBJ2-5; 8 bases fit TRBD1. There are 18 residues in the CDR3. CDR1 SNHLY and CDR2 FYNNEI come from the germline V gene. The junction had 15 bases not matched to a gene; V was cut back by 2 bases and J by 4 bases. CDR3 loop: CASSEYPSKRTGRETQYF. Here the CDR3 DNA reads TGTGCCAGCAGTGAATACCCATCAAAACGGACAGGGCGAGAGACCCAGTACTTC.

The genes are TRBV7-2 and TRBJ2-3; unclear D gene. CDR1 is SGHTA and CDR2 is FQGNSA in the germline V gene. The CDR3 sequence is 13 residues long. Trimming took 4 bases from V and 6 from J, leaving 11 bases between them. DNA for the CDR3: TGTGCCAGCAGCTCCCACCCGTTGGATACGCAGTATTTT. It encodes CASSSHPLDTQYF.

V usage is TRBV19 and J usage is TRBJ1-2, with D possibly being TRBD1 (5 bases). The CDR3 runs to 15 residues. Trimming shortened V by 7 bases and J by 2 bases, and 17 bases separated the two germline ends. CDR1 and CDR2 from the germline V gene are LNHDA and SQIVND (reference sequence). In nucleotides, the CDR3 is TGTGCCAGTACCCCTGGAGGGGATCTCAACTATGGCTACACCTTC. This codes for CASTPGGDLNYGYTF.

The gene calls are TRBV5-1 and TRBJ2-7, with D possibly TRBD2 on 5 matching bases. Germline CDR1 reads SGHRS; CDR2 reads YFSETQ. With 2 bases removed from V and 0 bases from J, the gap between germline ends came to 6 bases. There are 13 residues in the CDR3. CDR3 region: CASSFEGSYEQYF. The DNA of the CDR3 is TGCGCCAGCAGCTTTGAGGGCTCCTACGAGCAGTACTTC. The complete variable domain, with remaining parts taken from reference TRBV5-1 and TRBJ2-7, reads KAGVTQTPRYLIKTRGQQVTLSCSPISGHRSVSWYQQTPGQGLQFLFEYFSETQRNKGNFPGRFSGRQFSNSRSEMNVSTLELGDSALYLCASSFEGSYEQYFGPGTRLTVT.

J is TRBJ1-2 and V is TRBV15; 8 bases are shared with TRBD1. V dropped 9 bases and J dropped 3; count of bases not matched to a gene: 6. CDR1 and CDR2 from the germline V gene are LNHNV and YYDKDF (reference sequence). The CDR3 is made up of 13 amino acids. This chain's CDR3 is CATRGTGDYGYTF. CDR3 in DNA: TGTGCCACTCGAGGGACAGGTGACTATGGCTACACCTTC.